This entry concerns a single T cell receptor beta chain. Its antigen remains unidentified. Sequencing was done on patients that had shown CD8+CD57+ cell expansion by flow cytometry. The V end lost 3 bases, the J end lost 6 bases, and 11 bases lay between the germline ends. The germline V gene has CDR1 MNHNS and CDR2 SASEGT. CDR3 size: 13 residues. This entry belongs to a study of CD8+CD57+ T cells in acquired aplastic anemia. Findings of the study overall: Patients and controls turned out to have roughly 31 CD8+ CDR3 sequences in common.

TCR beta VDJ and CDR3 profiling used genomic DNA as template. TCRdb called the reads again in MiXCR, with one record for every CDR3 protein. The data contain more than 150,000 distinct CDR3 sequences, 40% to 55% of them singletons. The specimen sequenced was sorted CD4+, CD8+, or CD8+CD57+ T cells (not recorded which) from PBMCs. The receptor comes from a human donor with aplastic anemia. J is TRBJ1-2 and V is TRBV6-1, with a possible D match to TRBD1 (5 bases). CDR3 amino acids: CASSDWGVHGYTF. The CDR3 DNA sequence: TGTGCCAGCAGTGATTGGGGGGTTCATGGCTACACCTTC.